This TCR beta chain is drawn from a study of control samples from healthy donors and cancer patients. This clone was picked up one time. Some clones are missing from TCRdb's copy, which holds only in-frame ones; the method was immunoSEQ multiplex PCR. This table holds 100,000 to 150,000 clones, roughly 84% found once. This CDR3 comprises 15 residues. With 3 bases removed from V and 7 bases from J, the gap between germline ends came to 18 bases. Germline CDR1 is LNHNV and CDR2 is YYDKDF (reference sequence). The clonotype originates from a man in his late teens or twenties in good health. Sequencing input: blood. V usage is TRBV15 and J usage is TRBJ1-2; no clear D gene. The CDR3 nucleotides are TGTGCCACCAGCAGGCCTCAGGATAGGTGGGGTGGCTACACCTTC. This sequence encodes CATSRPQDRWGGYTF.